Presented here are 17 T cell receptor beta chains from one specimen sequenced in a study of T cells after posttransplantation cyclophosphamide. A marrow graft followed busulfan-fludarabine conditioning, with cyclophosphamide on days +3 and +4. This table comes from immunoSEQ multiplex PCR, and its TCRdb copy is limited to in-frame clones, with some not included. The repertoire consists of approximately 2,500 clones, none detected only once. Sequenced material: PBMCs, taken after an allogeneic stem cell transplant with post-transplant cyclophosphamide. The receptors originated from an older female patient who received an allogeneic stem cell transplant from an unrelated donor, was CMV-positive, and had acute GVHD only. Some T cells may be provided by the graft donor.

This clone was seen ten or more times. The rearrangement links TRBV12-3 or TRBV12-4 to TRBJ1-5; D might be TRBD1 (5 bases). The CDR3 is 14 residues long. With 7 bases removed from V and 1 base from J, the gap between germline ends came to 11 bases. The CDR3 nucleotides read TGTGCCAGCATCCAAGAGGGGAGCAATCAGCCCCAGCATTTT. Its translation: CASIQEGSNQPQHF.

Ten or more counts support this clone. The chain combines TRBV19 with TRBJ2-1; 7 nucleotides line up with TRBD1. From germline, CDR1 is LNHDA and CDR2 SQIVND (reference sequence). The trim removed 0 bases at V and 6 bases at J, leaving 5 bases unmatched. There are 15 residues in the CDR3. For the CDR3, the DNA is TGTGCCAGTAGTATAGAAGACAGGGAAGCCAATGAGCAGTTCTTC. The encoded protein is CASSIEDREANEQFF.

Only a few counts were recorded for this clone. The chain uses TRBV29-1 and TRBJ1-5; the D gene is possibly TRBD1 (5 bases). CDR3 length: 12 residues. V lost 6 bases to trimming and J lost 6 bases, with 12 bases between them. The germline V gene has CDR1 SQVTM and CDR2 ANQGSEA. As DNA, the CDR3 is TGCAGCGTCGGGGGGGGTGTTCAGCCCCAGCATTTT. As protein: CSVGGGVQPQHF.

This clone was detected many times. The CDR3 here is CASVETPGQANEQFF. The CDR3 nucleotides are TGTGCCAGCGTCGAAACACCGGGACAGGCAAATGAGCAGTTCTTC. The chain employs TRBV7-6 and TRBJ2-1; 8 positions match TRBD1. The CDR3 length is 15 residues. CDR1 SGHVS and CDR2 FNYEAQ come from the germline V gene. V shed 8 bases, J shed 7 bases, and the junction held 13 bases outside the gene matches. Full variable domain (rest looked up from reference TRBV7-6 and TRBJ2-1): GAGVSQSPRYKVTKRGQDVALRCDPISGHVSLYWYRQALGQGPEFLTYFNYEAQQDKSGLPNDRFSAERPEGSISTLTIQRTEQRDSAMYRCASVETPGQANEQFFGPGTRLTVL.

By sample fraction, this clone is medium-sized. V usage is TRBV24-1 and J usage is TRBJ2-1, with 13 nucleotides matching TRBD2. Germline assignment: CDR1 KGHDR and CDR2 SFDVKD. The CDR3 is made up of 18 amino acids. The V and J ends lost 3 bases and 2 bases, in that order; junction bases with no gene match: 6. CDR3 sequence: CATSDTHGTSGAYNEQFF. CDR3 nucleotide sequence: TGTGCCACCAGTGATACACACGGGACTAGCGGGGCCTACAATGAGCAGTTCTTC.

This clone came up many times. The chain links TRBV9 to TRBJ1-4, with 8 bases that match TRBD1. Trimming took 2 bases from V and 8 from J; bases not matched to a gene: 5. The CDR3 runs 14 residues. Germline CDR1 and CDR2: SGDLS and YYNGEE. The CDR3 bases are TGTGCCAGCAGCGTGGACAGGGCAGGCGAAAAACTGTTTTTT. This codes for CASSVDRAGEKLFF.

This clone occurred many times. Here the CDR3 DNA reads TGTGCCAGCAGTTTATTCAGCACCGGGGAGCTGTTTTTT. It yields the protein CASSLFSTGELFF. The chain uses TRBV28 and TRBJ2-2, with no clear D. Germline CDR1 and CDR2: MDHEN and SYDVKM. V shed 1 base and J shed 4 bases, with 4 bases lying between them. The CDR3 has 13 residues.

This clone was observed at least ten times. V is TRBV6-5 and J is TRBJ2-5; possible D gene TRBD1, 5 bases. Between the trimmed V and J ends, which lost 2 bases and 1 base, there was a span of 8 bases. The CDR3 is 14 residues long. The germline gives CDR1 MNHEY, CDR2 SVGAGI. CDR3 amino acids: CASSYHRGQETQYF. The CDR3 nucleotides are TGTGCCAGCAGTTACCATAGGGGCCAAGAGACCCAGTACTTC.

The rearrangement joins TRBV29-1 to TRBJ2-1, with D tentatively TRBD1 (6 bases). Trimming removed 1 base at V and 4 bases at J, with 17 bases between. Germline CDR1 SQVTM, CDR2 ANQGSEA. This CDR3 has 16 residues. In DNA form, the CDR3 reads TGCAGCGTTGAAGGGGGCCAGGGTAGGGGGTACAATGAGCAGTTCTTC. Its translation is CSVEGGQGRGYNEQFF.

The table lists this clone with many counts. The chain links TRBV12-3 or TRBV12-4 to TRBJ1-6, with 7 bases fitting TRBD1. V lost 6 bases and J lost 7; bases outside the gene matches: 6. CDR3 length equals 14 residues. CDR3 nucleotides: TGTGCCAGCAGGAGGGGGCCCGAGAATTCACCCCTCCACTTT. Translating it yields CASRRGPENSPLHF.

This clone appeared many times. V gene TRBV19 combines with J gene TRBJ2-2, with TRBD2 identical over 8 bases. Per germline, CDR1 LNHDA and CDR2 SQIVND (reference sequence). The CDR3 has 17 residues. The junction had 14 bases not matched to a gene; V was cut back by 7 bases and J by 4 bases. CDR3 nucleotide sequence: TGTGCCAGTATTTCAAGCGGGAGAGCTACGGGCACCGGGGAGCTGTTTTTT. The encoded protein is CASISSGRATGTGELFF.

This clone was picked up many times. CDR3 region: CASSLRGNQPQHF. The CDR3 bases are TGTGCCAGCAGCTTAAGGGGGAATCAGCCCCAGCATTTT. The rearrangement links TRBV7-2 to TRBJ1-5; D perhaps matches TRBD1 (6 bases). From germline, CDR1 is SGHTA and CDR2 FQGNSA. The CDR3 loop spans 13 amino acids. Trimming cost V 2 bases and J 4 bases, with 6 bases left between them.

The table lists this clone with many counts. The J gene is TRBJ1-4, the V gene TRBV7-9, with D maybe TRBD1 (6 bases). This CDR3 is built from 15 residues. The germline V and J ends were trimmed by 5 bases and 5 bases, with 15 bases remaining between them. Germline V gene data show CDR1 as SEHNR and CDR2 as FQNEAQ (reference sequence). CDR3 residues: CASSLLRQENEKLFF. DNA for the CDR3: TGTGCCAGCAGCCTTCTAAGACAGGAAAATGAAAAACTGTTTTTT.

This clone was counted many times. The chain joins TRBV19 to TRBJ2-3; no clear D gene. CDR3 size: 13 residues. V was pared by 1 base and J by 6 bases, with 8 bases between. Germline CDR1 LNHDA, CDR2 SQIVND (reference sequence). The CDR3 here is CASSIVRRDTQYF. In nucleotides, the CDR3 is TGTGCCAGTAGTATAGTTCGCAGGGATACGCAGTATTTT.

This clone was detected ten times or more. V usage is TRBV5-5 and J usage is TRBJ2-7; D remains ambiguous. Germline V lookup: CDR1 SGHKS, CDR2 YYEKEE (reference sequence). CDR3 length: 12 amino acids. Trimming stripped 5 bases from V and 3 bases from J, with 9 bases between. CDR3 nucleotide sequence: TGTGCCAGCAGATCGTCCTACTACGAGCAGTACTTC. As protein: CASRSSYYEQYF.

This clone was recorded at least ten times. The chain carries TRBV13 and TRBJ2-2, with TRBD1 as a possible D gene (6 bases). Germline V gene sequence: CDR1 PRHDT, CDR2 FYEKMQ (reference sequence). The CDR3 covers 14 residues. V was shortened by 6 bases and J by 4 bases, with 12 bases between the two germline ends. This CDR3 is CASRTLTGTGELFF. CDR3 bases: TGTGCCAGCAGGACACTGACAGGCACCGGGGAGCTGTTTTTT.

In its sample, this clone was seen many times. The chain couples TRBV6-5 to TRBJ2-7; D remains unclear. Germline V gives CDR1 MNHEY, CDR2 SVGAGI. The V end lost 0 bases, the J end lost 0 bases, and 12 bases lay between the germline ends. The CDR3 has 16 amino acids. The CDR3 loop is CASSYSSHSSSYEQYF. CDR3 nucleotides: TGTGCCAGCAGTTACTCGTCTCACTCGAGCTCCTACGAGCAGTACTTC.